The rows below give T cell receptor beta chains drawn from one sample of a study of tumor-infiltrating lymphocytes in primary liver carcinoma. TCRdb re-called the multiplex PCR reads with MiXCR, one entry per CDR3 protein. Of fewer than 400,000 distinct CDR3 sequences in the sample, 58% were seen once. The sequencing input was peripheral blood. These TCRs come from a woman aged 25 to 39 with primary liver carcinoma and hepatitis B virus infection. The CDR3 runs from the conserved cysteine through the conserved F or W. The order of the fields is J gene, D gene, V gene, clone size, CDR3 protein, CDR3 DNA. The D gene is left open where the match is weak. The size entry is marked missing in some rows and otherwise reads once, few, many or a size class.

J gene: TRBJ1-1
D gene: .
V gene: TRBV6-5
clone size: .
CDR3 protein: CTSSYFLGSTGAFF
CDR3 DNA: TGTACCAGCAGTTACTTCTTAGGAAGTACTGGAGCTTTCTTT

J gene: TRBJ2-7
D gene: .
V gene: TRBV10-3
clone size: .
CDR3 protein: CAIGDPLARGGGNEQYF
CDR3 DNA: TGTGCCATCGGTGATCCCCTAGCGCGGGGAGGAGGGAATGAGCAGTACTTC

J gene: TRBJ1-2
D gene: .
V gene: TRBV7-8
clone size: .
CDR3 protein: CASSLSESRTAYGYTF
CDR3 DNA: TGTGCCAGCAGCTTATCGGAAAGCAGGACAGCCTATGGCTACACCTTC

J gene: TRBJ2-7
D gene: TRBD2
V gene: TRBV12-3/TRBV12-4
clone size: few
CDR3 protein: CASSKLAGGYEQYF
CDR3 DNA: TGTGCCAGCAGCAAACTAGCGGGGGGCTACGAGCAGTACTTC

J gene: TRBJ2-3
D gene: .
V gene: TRBV11-3
clone size: many
CDR3 protein: CASIHRAGGGDTQYF
CDR3 DNA: TGTGCCAGCATACACAGGGCCGGGGGAGGAGATACGCAGTATTTT

J gene: TRBJ1-5
D gene: TRBD1
V gene: TRBV5-5
clone size: .
CDR3 protein: CASSSGQTISNQPQHF
CDR3 DNA: TGTGCCAGCAGCTCGGGACAGACGATTAGCAATCAGCCCCAGCATTTT

J gene: TRBJ1-1
D gene: .
V gene: TRBV11-2
clone size: many
CDR3 protein: CASSLAGAGEAFF
CDR3 DNA: TGTGCCAGCAGCTTAGCAGGGGCAGGTGAAGCTTTCTTT

J gene: TRBJ1-1
D gene: .
V gene: TRBV19
clone size: .
CDR3 protein: CASRRAAGRGLAATEAFF
CDR3 DNA: TGTGCCAGTAGGCGGGCGGCCGGAAGGGGACTGGCGGCCACTGAAGCTTTCTTT

J gene: TRBJ1-5
D gene: .
V gene: TRBV11-2
clone size: .
CDR3 protein: CASSPGMDTYSNQPQHF
CDR3 DNA: TGTGCCAGCAGCCCGGGAATGGACACTTATAGCAATCAGCCCCAGCATTTT

J gene: TRBJ2-1
D gene: TRBD1
V gene: TRBV29-1
clone size: .
CDR3 protein: CTVNRGVTYNEQFF
CDR3 DNA: TGCACAGTCAACAGGGGCGTCACCTACAATGAGCAGTTCTTC

J gene: TRBJ1-1
D gene: .
V gene: TRBV11-2
clone size: .
CDR3 protein: CTSSFRGGLTEAFF
CDR3 DNA: TGTACCAGCAGCTTTCGGGGGGGACTCACTGAAGCTTTCTTT

J gene: TRBJ2-1
D gene: .
V gene: TRBV11-2
clone size: .
CDR3 protein: CASTIEGGWNEQFF
CDR3 DNA: TGTGCCAGCACCATCGAGGGGGGGTGGAATGAGCAGTTCTTC

J gene: TRBJ1-4
D gene: TRBD1
V gene: TRBV7-8
clone size: .
CDR3 protein: CAGSIAQGQGGKKLFF
CDR3 DNA: TGTGCCGGTAGCATAGCCCAGGGACAGGGCGGGAAAAAACTGTTTTTT

J gene: TRBJ1-1
D gene: .
V gene: TRBV6-2/TRBV6-3
clone size: .
CDR3 protein: CATSGNWDTEAFF
CDR3 DNA: TGTGCCACCTCAGGAAATTGGGACACTGAAGCTTTCTTT

J gene: TRBJ2-7
D gene: .
V gene: TRBV6-5
clone size: .
CDR3 protein: CASSPDNTYDQYF
CDR3 DNA: TGTGCCAGCAGTCCCGACAACACCTACGACCAGTACTTC

J gene: TRBJ1-5
D gene: .
V gene: TRBV10-3
clone size: .
CDR3 protein: CAIGETHIGEQPQHF
CDR3 DNA: TGTGCCATCGGTGAGACTCACATTGGGGAACAGCCCCAGCATTTT

J gene: TRBJ2-1
D gene: TRBD1
V gene: TRBV7-9
clone size: .
CDR3 protein: CASSPGTGARNEQFF
CDR3 DNA: TGTGCCAGCAGCCCCGGGACAGGCGCCCGCAATGAGCAGTTCTTC

J gene: TRBJ1-2
D gene: .
V gene: TRBV6-2/TRBV6-3
clone size: many
CDR3 protein: CASSYDPKRGYTF
CDR3 DNA: TGTGCCAGCAGTTACGACCCAAAGCGAGGCTACACCTTC

J gene: TRBJ2-7
D gene: .
V gene: TRBV21-1
clone size: .
CDR3 protein: CASSIEQYF
CDR3 DNA: TGTGCCAGCAGCATCGAGCAGTACTTC

J gene: TRBJ2-7
D gene: .
V gene: TRBV5-4
clone size: .
CDR3 protein: CVSSSPLTHEQYF
CDR3 DNA: TGTGTCAGCAGCTCGCCCTTAACCCACGAGCAGTACTTC

J gene: TRBJ1-2
D gene: .
V gene: TRBV5-6
clone size: .
CDR3 protein: CASRFRGTLYGYTF
CDR3 DNA: TGTGCCAGCAGATTCCGGGGGACACTCTATGGCTACACCTTC

J gene: TRBJ2-1
D gene: .
V gene: TRBV11-3
clone size: .
CDR3 protein: CASSRDPEQLF
CDR3 DNA: TGTGCCAGCAGCCGTGATCCTGAGCAGCTCTTC

J gene: TRBJ2-7
D gene: .
V gene: TRBV9
clone size: .
CDR3 protein: CASNVGGSLDEQYF
CDR3 DNA: TGTGCCAGCAACGTTGGAGGGTCCCTGGACGAGCAGTACTTC

J gene: TRBJ2-1
D gene: TRBD2
V gene: TRBV4-1
clone size: .
CDR3 protein: CASSQDLTSGKNERFF
CDR3 DNA: TGCGCCAGCAGCCAAGATTTAACTAGCGGGAAAAATGAGCGGTTCTTC

J gene: TRBJ2-7
D gene: .
V gene: TRBV11-2
clone size: many
CDR3 protein: CASRRDQSYYEQYF
CDR3 DNA: TGTGCCAGCAGGCGGGACCAATCCTACTACGAGCAGTACTTC

J gene: TRBJ1-3
D gene: .
V gene: TRBV6-5
clone size: .
CDR3 protein: CVSRPDSTLTRNTIYF
CDR3 DNA: TGTGTCAGCAGACCCGACAGTACACTTACGCGAAACACCATATATTTT

J gene: TRBJ2-2
D gene: .
V gene: TRBV7-9
clone size: once
CDR3 protein: CVSSLASGELFF
CDR3 DNA: TGTGTCAGCAGCTTAGCCTCCGGGGAGCTGTTTTTT

J gene: TRBJ1-1
D gene: .
V gene: TRBV29-1
clone size: .
CDR3 protein: CSVEAQTDEAFF
CDR3 DNA: TGCAGCGTTGAAGCTCAGACGGATGAAGCTTTCTTT

J gene: TRBJ2-1
D gene: TRBD2
V gene: TRBV29-1
clone size: .
CDR3 protein: CSVRLSGGRILEQFF
CDR3 DNA: TGCAGCGTTAGACTATCGGGAGGGCGAATCCTTGAGCAGTTCTTC

J gene: TRBJ2-7
D gene: .
V gene: TRBV28
clone size: few
CDR3 protein: CASRESTYEQYF
CDR3 DNA: TGTGCCAGCAGGGAATCGACATACGAGCAGTACTTC

J gene: TRBJ2-7
D gene: TRBD2
V gene: TRBV11-2
clone size: .
CDR3 protein: CASSPISGGHYEQYF
CDR3 DNA: TGTGCCAGCAGCCCCATTAGCGGGGGCCACTACGAGCAATACTTC

J gene: TRBJ2-7
D gene: TRBD1
V gene: TRBV5-6
clone size: many
CDR3 protein: CASSFGTGAFEQYF
CDR3 DNA: TGTGCCAGCAGCTTTGGGACAGGGGCCTTCGAGCAGTACTTC

J gene: TRBJ2-7
D gene: TRBD2
V gene: TRBV6-1
clone size: .
CDR3 protein: CASSGTSGRTLYEQYF
CDR3 DNA: TGTGCCAGCAGCGGGACTAGCGGGAGGACCTTGTACGAGCAGTACTTC

J gene: TRBJ2-5
D gene: .
V gene: TRBV6-1
clone size: many
CDR3 protein: CASSERLRSIGAARETQYF
CDR3 DNA: TGTGCCAGCAGTGAAAGGCTCCGTTCAATCGGGGCAGCACGGGAGACCCAGTACTTC

J gene: TRBJ1-1
D gene: TRBD1
V gene: TRBV5-1
clone size: .
CDR3 protein: CASSQDRGMNTEAFF
CDR3 DNA: TGCGCCAGCAGCCAGGACAGGGGGATGAACACTGAAGCTTTCTTT

J gene: TRBJ1-2
D gene: TRBD1
V gene: TRBV28
clone size: few
CDR3 protein: CASRPGDRANYGYTF
CDR3 DNA: TGTGCCAGCAGGCCGGGGGACAGGGCCAACTATGGCTACACCTTC

J gene: TRBJ2-1
D gene: TRBD2
V gene: TRBV6-6
clone size: many
CDR3 protein: CASKLASSYNEQFF
CDR3 DNA: TGTGCCAGCAAACTAGCGAGCTCCTACAATGAGCAGTTCTTC

J gene: TRBJ1-2
D gene: .
V gene: TRBV6-2/TRBV6-3
clone size: .
CDR3 protein: CASSYSISNYGYTF
CDR3 DNA: TGTGCCAGCAGTTACTCGATTAGTAACTATGGCTACACCTTC

J gene: TRBJ2-1
D gene: TRBD2
V gene: TRBV10-3
clone size: once
CDR3 protein: CAISESTAGAYNERFF
CDR3 DNA: TGTGCCATCAGTGAGTCGACAGCGGGAGCCTACAATGAGCGGTTCTTC

J gene: TRBJ2-3
D gene: TRBD2
V gene: TRBV6-5
clone size: .
CDR3 protein: CASSQLAGLTYTQYF
CDR3 DNA: TGTGCCAGCAGCCAACTAGCGGGCCTCACATATACGCAGTATTTT

J gene: TRBJ2-1
D gene: TRBD2
V gene: TRBV10-1
clone size: few
CDR3 protein: CASTPVELAGTNEQSF
CDR3 DNA: TGCGCCAGCACCCCCGTAGAACTAGCGGGGACTAATGAGCAGTCCTTC

J gene: TRBJ2-3
D gene: .
V gene: TRBV11-2
clone size: .
CDR3 protein: CGSSLAYVDTQYF
CDR3 DNA: TGTGGCAGCAGCCTCGCCTATGTTGATACGCAATATTTT

J gene: TRBJ2-1
D gene: .
V gene: TRBV6-6
clone size: .
CDR3 protein: CASSYSNRNEQFF
CDR3 DNA: TGTGCCAGCAGTTACTCGAACCGCAATGAGCAGTTCTTC

J gene: TRBJ1-2
D gene: TRBD1
V gene: TRBV28
clone size: few
CDR3 protein: CASSPNRGGGYGYTF
CDR3 DNA: TGTGCCAGCAGTCCTAACAGGGGAGGGGGCTATGGCTACACCTTC